The clone carrying this T cell receptor (beta chain) showed up just a few times. The source of the sample is a study of radiotherapy plus CTLA-4 blockade in lung cancer. In the study overall: Across the patients, objective responses occurred in more than 15%, and disease control in roughly 30%.

The CDR3 has 14 residues. After removal of 2 bases from V and 8 bases from J, the junction contained 8 bases not matched to a gene. CDR1 and CDR2 (germline): MNHNY, SVGAGI (reference sequence). Here immunoSEQ multiplex PCR was the method, and the copy in TCRdb shows in-frame clones only, minus some. The table includes approximately 80,000 clones, roughly 80% detected once. Sample: peripheral blood, taken from a patient treated with radiotherapy plus ipilimumab. The chain uses TRBV6-6 and TRBJ1-2; the match to TRBD1 covers 7 bases. The TCR originated in a human donor with non-small cell lung cancer whose response to radiotherapy plus ipilimumab could not be evaluated. In DNA form, the CDR3 reads TGTGCCAGCAGTTACAGCGACAGGGTGGGCGGCTACACCTTC. This translates into CASSYSDRVGGYTF.